This T cell receptor (beta chain) derives from a study of T cell responses to AZD1222 COVID-19 vaccine. Overall study results and limits: There were vaccine-associated CD4 TCRs across spike, dominant at 160-218 and 743-854. Clonal diversity may have been underestimated in mostly white British donors. Per reports, nearly half of all spike-specific TCRs target regions that are unmutated in variants.

CDR3 length equals 17 residues. CDR1 is SSHAT, CDR2 FNYEAQ, per germline (reference sequence). V was clipped by 5 bases and J by 6 bases, with 23 bases between them. Measured with immunoSEQ multiplex PCR; TCRdb has only the in-frame clones, and not every one. The sample holds some 120,000 clones, roughly 87% seen once. As concerns this clone: As yet, its antigen is unknown.

The chain is built from TRBV7-7 and TRBJ1-5; maybe TRBD1 (6 bases). Sequences were derived from peripheral blood, sampled on day 0 of AZD1222 vaccination. The receptor was isolated from an adult in good health. The CDR3 is CASSLGEGGGRRQPQHF. CDR3 coding DNA: TGTGCCAGCAGCCTTGGCGAAGGGGGAGGGAGGCGTCAGCCCCAGCATTTT.